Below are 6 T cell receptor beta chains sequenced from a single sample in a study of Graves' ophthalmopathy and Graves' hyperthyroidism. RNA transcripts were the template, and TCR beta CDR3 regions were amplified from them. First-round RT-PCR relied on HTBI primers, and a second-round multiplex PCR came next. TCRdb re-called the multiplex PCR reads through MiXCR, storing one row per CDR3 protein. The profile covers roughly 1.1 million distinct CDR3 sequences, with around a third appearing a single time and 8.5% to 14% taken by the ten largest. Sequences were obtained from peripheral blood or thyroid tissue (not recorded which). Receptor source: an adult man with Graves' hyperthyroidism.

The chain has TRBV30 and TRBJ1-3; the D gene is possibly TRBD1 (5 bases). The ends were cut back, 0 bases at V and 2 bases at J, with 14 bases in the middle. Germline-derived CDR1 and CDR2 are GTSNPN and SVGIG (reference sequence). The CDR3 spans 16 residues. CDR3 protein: CAWSVGGTVAGNTIYF. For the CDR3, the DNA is TGTGCCTGGAGTGTAGGAGGGACGGTCGCTGGAAACACCATATATTTT. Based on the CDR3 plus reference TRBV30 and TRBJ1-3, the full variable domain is SQTIHQWPATLVQPVGSPLSLECTVEGTSNPNLYWYRQAAGRGLQLLFYSVGIGQISSEVPQNLSASRPQDRQFILSSKKLLLSDSGFYLCAWSVGGTVAGNTIYFGEGSWLTVV.

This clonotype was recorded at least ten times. The CDR3 nucleotides read TGTGCCAGCAGTTGGACGACAGCGGACTACGAGCAGTACTTC. Protein product: CASSWTTADYEQYF. This chain connects TRBV12-3 or TRBV12-4 to TRBJ2-7, with D perhaps being TRBD1 or TRBD2 (5 bases each). Between the trimmed V and J ends, which lost 4 bases and 3 bases, there was a span of 13 bases. The CDR3 runs to 14 residues.

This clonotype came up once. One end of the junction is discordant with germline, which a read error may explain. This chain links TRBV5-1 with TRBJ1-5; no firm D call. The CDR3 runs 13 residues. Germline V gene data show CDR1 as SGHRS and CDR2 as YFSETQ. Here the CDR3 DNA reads TGCGCCAGTAGCTTGGACGGGCAGCAGCCCCAGCATTTT. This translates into CASSLDGQQPQHF.

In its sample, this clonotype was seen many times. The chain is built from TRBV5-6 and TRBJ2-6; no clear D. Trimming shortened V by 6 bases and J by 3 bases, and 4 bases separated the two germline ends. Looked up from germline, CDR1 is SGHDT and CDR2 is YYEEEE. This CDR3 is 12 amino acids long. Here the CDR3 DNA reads TGTGCCAGCAACGATGGGGCCAACGTCCTGACTTTC. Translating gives CASNDGANVLTF.

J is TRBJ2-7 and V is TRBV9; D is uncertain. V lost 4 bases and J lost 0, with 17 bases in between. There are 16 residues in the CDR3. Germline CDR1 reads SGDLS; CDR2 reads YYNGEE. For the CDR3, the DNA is TGTGCCAGCAGCCCGCGACTTGCCTCCTTCTCCTACGAGCAGTACTTC. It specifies CASSPRLASFSYEQYF.

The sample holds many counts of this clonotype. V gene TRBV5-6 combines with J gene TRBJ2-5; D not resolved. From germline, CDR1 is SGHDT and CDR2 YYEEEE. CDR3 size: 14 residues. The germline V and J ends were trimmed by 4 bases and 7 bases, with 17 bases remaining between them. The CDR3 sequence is CASSHSTFGRTQYF. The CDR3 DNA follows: TGTGCCAGCAGCCACAGCACTTTCGGGCGGACCCAGTACTTC.